This TCR beta chain derives from a study of shared clonotypes between healthy human individuals. Study-wide context: Plates per donor: three CD4 naive, three CD4 memory, two CD8 naive, one CD8 memory.

Trimming pared 0 bases from V and 10 bases from J, leaving 10 bases between. CDR1 is MNHEY and CDR2 is SVGAGI in the germline V gene. This CDR3 region has 13 residues. The table came from immunoSEQ multiplex PCR; TCRdb's copy has only in-frame clones and leaves some out. The data show about 1 million clones, about 70% seen once. The sequenced material came from memory CD4+ T cells sorted from blood. The subset was: CD45RA-negative fraction. The TCR originated in a man between 18 and 35 years old in good health. The chain links TRBV6-5 to TRBJ1-5; D is uncertain. Here the CDR3 reads CASSYSSGFPQHF. The CDR3 bases are TGTGCCAGCAGTTACTCTAGCGGTTTTCCCCAGCATTTT.